The rows below give T cell receptor beta chains drawn from one sample of a study of blood T cell repertoires in COVID-19. The table came from immunoSEQ multiplex PCR; TCRdb's copy has only in-frame clones and leaves some out. There are 170,000 or so clones in the sample; around 89% occur only once, and 6.5% to 8.5% lies in the top ten. The sample comprised PBMCs or T cells enriched from blood (not recorded which). These receptor sequences come from a woman aged 45-65 years who had recovered from COVID-19. Both conserved end residues are part of each CDR3. The D gene is left open where the match is weak. Clone size is given for some rows only: seen once, a few or many times, or a class if the clone is expanded.

clone_size j_call d_call v_call cdr3_nt cdr3_aa
. TRBJ1-5 . TRBV30 TGTGCCTGGGCGCGGCTTGGCAATCAGCCCCAGCATTTT CAWARLGNQPQHF
. TRBJ2-1 . TRBV4-3 TGCGCCAGCAGCCCAGACAGTTCGGGAAATGAGCAGTTCTTC CASSPDSSGNEQFF
few TRBJ2-3 . TRBV30 TGTGCCTGGAGTGTTGTCAGTGTCACAGATACGCAGTATTTT CAWSVVSVTDTQYF
. TRBJ1-2 . TRBV5-5 TGTGCCAGCAGCTTGGCGGCGGTCACGAATGGCTACACCTTC CASSLAAVTNGYTF
. TRBJ2-5 TRBD2 TRBV5-4 TGTGCCAGCAGCCCTGAAGCGGGGAGGACGCAAGAGACCCAGTACTTC CASSPEAGRTQETQYF
. TRBJ1-1 . TRBV11-2 TGTGCCAGCAGCCCCGGGACACTTAACACTGAAGCTTTCTTT CASSPGTLNTEAFF
. TRBJ2-5 TRBD1 TRBV7-7 TGTGCTAGCAGCTTAGTTGGACAGGGGGGAGAGACCCAGTACTTC CASSLVGQGGETQYF
. TRBJ2-5 . TRBV5-1 TGCGCCAGCGACCCGGGGGGCGTCTTGAAGACCCAGTACTTC CASDPGGVLKTQYF
. TRBJ1-3 TRBD1 TRBV13 TGTGCCAGCAGCTTAAGGACAGGTCCCTCTGGAAACACCATATATTTT CASSLRTGPSGNTIYF
. TRBJ2-1 TRBD1 TRBV29-1 TGCAGCCCCCAAATAGGGACAGGGGCGAGATATGAGCAGTTCTTC CSPQIGTGARYEQFF
. TRBJ1-4 . TRBV9 TGTGCCAGCAGCGTAGGTATCAGGGGCGAGGATGAAAAACTGTTTTTT CASSVGIRGEDEKLFF
. TRBJ1-6 TRBD1 TRBV11-2 TGTGCCAGCAGCTTAGCTCCAGGGGGAAAGTCACCCCTCCACTTT CASSLAPGGKSPLHF
. TRBJ1-5 . TRBV5-8 TGTGCCAGCAGCTTCGGGGATCTTAGCAATCAGCCCCAGCATTTT CASSFGDLSNQPQHF
. TRBJ1-1 TRBD1 TRBV7-9 TGTGCCAGCATGGGGCAGGGGGATTGGAACACTGAAGCTTTCTTT CASMGQGDWNTEAFF
. TRBJ2-1 . TRBV7-9 TGTGCCAGCAGCTTAGTGGGCGTAGGAGAGCAGTTCTTC CASSLVGVGEQFF
. TRBJ1-4 . TRBV18 TGTGCCAGCTCTAACCCGGCAGGTCGTGAAAAACTGTTTTTT CASSNPAGREKLFF
. TRBJ2-5 . TRBV7-9 TGTGCCAGCAGCTTAGACCAGGGAATGGAAGAGACCCAGTACTTC CASSLDQGMEETQYF
. TRBJ2-5 . TRBV3-1/TRBV3-2 TGTGCCAGCAGTTCCTACCGGGAACCCGAGACCCAGTACTTC CASSSYREPETQYF
. TRBJ2-3 . TRBV29-1 TGCAGCGTTGTGGTCCGGCGGAGAGATACGCAGTATTTT CSVVVRRRDTQYF
. TRBJ1-3 . TRBV6-1 TGTGCCAGCAGTGACAGGGCCCGTGGCTCTGGAAACACCATATATTTT CASSDRARGSGNTIYF
. TRBJ2-2 . TRBV29-1 TGCAGCGTTGGGACACGAGTGGCCGGGGAGCTGTTTTTT CSVGTRVAGELFF
. TRBJ2-4 TRBD1 TRBV7-3 TGTGCCAGCAGCTCGACAGGGGGAAACATTCAGTACTTC CASSSTGGNIQYF
. TRBJ2-6 TRBD1 TRBV7-2 TGTGCCAGCAGCCCCATGACAGGGCTATTTTCTGGGGCCAACGTCCTGACTTTC CASSPMTGLFSGANVLTF
. TRBJ2-1 . TRBV5-4 TGTGCCAGCAGCTTGGACAGGCTCTCCTACAATGAGCAGTTCTTC CASSLDRLSYNEQFF
. TRBJ2-4 TRBD2 TRBV5-1 TGCGCCAGCAGCTTGGGGGGACTAGAAAACATTCAGTACTTC CASSLGGLENIQYF
. TRBJ1-1 . TRBV7-2 TGTGCCGTTCGAGCTGGGGGGAGCACTGAAGCTTTCTTT CAVRAGGSTEAFF
. TRBJ2-7 . TRBV4-3 TGCGCCAGCAGCCACAGGGGTGATATCCACGAGCAGTACTTC CASSHRGDIHEQYF
. TRBJ2-1 TRBD2 TRBV7-2 TGTGCCAGCAGCCTCGCCGCTGGCGGGGGGGCCAATGAGCAGTTCTTC CASSLAAGGGANEQFF
. TRBJ1-6 . TRBV24-1 TGTGCCCGTTCCAATTCACCCCTCCACTTT CARSNSPLHF
. TRBJ1-1 . TRBV14 TGTGCCAGCAGCCCCCACACACCTAGCCTTGAAGCTTTCTTT CASSPHTPSLEAFF
once TRBJ1-3 . TRBV5-6 TGTGCCAGCAGACGTGGGACAACTGGAAACACCATATATTTT CASRRGTTGNTIYF
. TRBJ1-1 . TRBV7-8 TGTGCCAGCAGCTTATCGACAGGGAACACTGAAGCTTTCTTT CASSLSTGNTEAFF
. TRBJ2-1 TRBD1 TRBV27 TGTGCCAGCAGTCGTGGGACAGCCCAGTTCTTC CASSRGTAQFF
. TRBJ1-1 . TRBV12-5 TGTGCTAGTGGTTTGGAGAGGAACACTGAAGCTTTCTTT CASGLERNTEAFF
once TRBJ2-5 TRBD1 TRBV3-1/TRBV3-2 TGTGCCAGCAGCCGGGACAGGCAAGAGACCCAGTACTTC CASSRDRQETQYF
. TRBJ1-2 TRBD1 TRBV6-6 TGTGCCAGCAGTTACCCTGGGGACAGGACCTATGGCTACACCTTC CASSYPGDRTYGYTF
. TRBJ1-2 TRBD1 TRBV30 TGTGCCTGGAGAACAGGGGGTGGCTACACCTTC CAWRTGGGYTF
. TRBJ2-3 . TRBV5-1 TGCGCCAGCAGCCCGAGGGGGGGCAAAGATACGCAGTATTTT CASSPRGGKDTQYF
. TRBJ2-7 . TRBV6-5 TGTGCCAGCAGTTACTCGAGTAACGAGCAGTACTTC CASSYSSNEQYF
. TRBJ1-3 . TRBV27 TGTGCCAGCATGGGGAGACTGTTTCCGGGCCGCGCAAACACCATATATTTT CASMGRLFPGRANTIYF
. TRBJ2-7 . TRBV6-6 TGTGCCAGCAGTCCGACACACTCCTACGAGCAGTACTTC CASSPTHSYEQYF
. TRBJ2-7 TRBD2 TRBV7-2 TGTGCCAGCAGCCCCTGGGGACTAGCGGGGGAGGACGAGCAGTACTTC CASSPWGLAGEDEQYF